The 4 T cell receptor beta chains below all came from one sample that was sequenced in a study of T-cell reconstitution after alpha-beta-depleted transplantation in children. As it was prepared, the TCRbeta library received unique molecular identifiers. In TCRdb, the PCR reads were re-called with MiXCR into one record per CDR3 protein. This table has around 600,000 distinct CDR3 sequences, roughly 23% appearing once. The sequencing used PBMCs, mostly from graft donor cells, collected 360 days after TCRalphabeta/CD19-depleted stem cell transplant. These receptors all stem from a boy under three years old who had a stem cell transplant for acute myeloid leukemia, so the T cells may come from the graft donor.

This clonotype was seen only a few times. The chain uses TRBV5-6 and TRBJ1-1; 8 bases line up with TRBD1. V shed 1 base, J shed 1 base, and the junction held 6 bases outside the gene matches. The CDR3 runs 16 residues. Germline V gene lookup returns CDR1 SGHDT and CDR2 YYEEEE. The CDR3 nucleotides are TGTGCCAGCAGCTTGACCAGGGGGCGAGGGAACACTGAAGCTTTCTTT. It is translated as CASSLTRGRGNTEAFF.

This clonotype occurred a few times. This rearrangement joins TRBV10-3 to TRBJ1-5; tentatively, D is TRBD1 (5 bases). The CDR3 has 15 amino acids. Trimming stripped 5 bases from V and 1 base from J, with 12 bases between. Germline values: CDR1 ENHRY, CDR2 SYGVKD. The DNA for the CDR3 is TGTGCCATCAGTACGGGGGGAGGGAGCAATCAGCCCCAGCATTTT. It is translated as CAISTGGGSNQPQHF.

The chain is built from TRBV6-1 and TRBJ2-2; TRBD2 aligns across 7 bases. The CDR3 consists of 14 residues. The germline CDR1 and CDR2 sequences are MNHNS and SASEGT. V lost 8 bases and J lost 5; bases outside the gene matches: 8. CDR3 sequence: CASGAAGVTGELFF. CDR3 in DNA: TGTGCCAGCGGGGCTGCGGGGGTAACCGGGGAGCTGTTTTTT.

This clonotype has ten or more counts. The J gene is TRBJ2-1, the V gene TRBV20-1; D might be TRBD2 (6 bases). V shed 5 bases and J shed 15 bases, with 26 bases lying between them. The V gene's germline CDR1 is DFQATT and CDR2 SNEGSKA (reference sequence). The length of the CDR3 is 14 residues. The CDR3 DNA is TGCAGTGCTGGCCGGGGGATTCGTGGAGGAGCCGGGTTCTTC. As protein: CSAGRGIRGGAGFF.